The 29 T cell receptor beta chains below all came from one sample that was sequenced in a study of blood T cell repertoires in COVID-19 (TCRdb year 2020). Library preparation used the immunoSEQ multiplex PCR assay. The clones in this table, taken by TCRdb from immuneACCESS, are in-frame only. Not every clone is retained; where verified, under half of the shortfall comes from an unresolved V gene, and the cause of the rest is unknown. The sample profile shows a few hundred thousand clones; approximately 90% of them were found once. The ten largest clones capture 2% to 2.5% of the sample. The sample taken for sequencing was peripheral blood. These receptors were obtained from a man between 25 and 39 years old who had recovered from COVID-19.

The CDR3 region is CASSVTPGGGANVLTF. DNA of the CDR3: TGTGCCAGCAGCGTAACCCCAGGGGGTGGGGCCAACGTCCTGACTTTC. This chain uses TRBV9 with TRBJ2-6; TRBD1 aligns across 7 bases. The CDR3 has 16 amino acids. The junction had 4 bases not matched to a gene; V was cut back by 1 base and J by 3 bases. CDR1 is SGDLS, CDR2 YYNGEE, per germline.

The gene calls are TRBV21-1 and TRBJ1-2; the D segment call TRBD1 is taken from the table without a DNA check. TRBV21-1 is a pseudogene. CDR3 length: 15 residues. Here the CDR3 reads CASSRWTGGGYGYTF. The CDR3 DNA is TGTGCCAGCAGCCGATGGACAGGGGGAGGCTATGGCTACACCTTC.

Concerning this clone: Sequence at one end of the junction differs from germline and may be a read error. This sequence joins TRBV19 and TRBJ2-3; TRBD1 is a possible D gene (6 bases). Germline CDR1 is LNHDA and CDR2 is SQIVND (reference sequence). CDR3 length equals 13 residues. The CDR3 nucleotides read TGTGCCAGTAGTACCCTGACAGGTCGCGGGCCCGATTTT. Its protein product is CASSTLTGRGPDF.

The chain joins TRBV5-5 to TRBJ2-6, with 8 bases identical to TRBD1. The germline V gene encodes CDR1 SGHKS and CDR2 YYEKEE (reference sequence). Trimming cost V 4 bases and J 3 bases; bases outside gene matches: 6. CDR3 length: 16 amino acids. Here the CDR3 DNA reads TGTGCCAGCAGCAGGACAGGGAGAGATGGGGCCAACGTCCTGACTTTC. Encoded protein: CASSRTGRDGANVLTF.

This clone has ten or more counts. The genes are TRBV12-3 or TRBV12-4 and TRBJ1-2; D is possibly TRBD1 (5 bases). This CDR3 contains 13 residues. With 5 bases removed from V and 4 bases from J, the gap between germline ends came to 11 bases. CDR3 in amino acids: CASSTQVIYGYTF. As DNA, the CDR3 is TGTGCCAGCAGTACACAGGTAATCTATGGCTACACCTTC.

J is TRBJ2-5 and V is TRBV11-3; 14 bases match TRBD2. The CDR3 covers 16 residues. CDR1 SGHNT and CDR2 YENEEA come from the germline V gene. Losses at the gene ends were 5 bases for V and 5 bases for J; bases not matched to a gene: 7. The CDR3 region is CASSDRGLAGAETQYF. Written as DNA, the CDR3 is TGTGCCAGCAGCGACCGGGGACTAGCGGGGGCCGAGACCCAGTACTTC.

The rearrangement links TRBV7-9 to TRBJ1-4; 8 bases agree with TRBD1. This CDR3 region has 14 residues. Germline V lookup: CDR1 SEHNR, CDR2 FQNEAQ (reference sequence). J gave up 8 bases and V 6 bases, and 8 bases lay outside the gene matches. The CDR3 DNA is TGTGCCAGCAGTACGGACAGGGTGGGAGAAAAACTGTTTTTT. Translating gives CASSTDRVGEKLFF. Variable domain in full (rest from reference TRBV7-9 and TRBJ1-4): DTGVSQNPRHKITKRGQNVTFRCDPISEHNRLYWYRQTLGQGPEFLTYFQNEAQLEKSRLLSDRFSAERPKGSFSTLEIQRTEQGDSAMYLCASSTDRVGEKLFFGSGTQLSVL.

This clone was seen only a few times. V is TRBV19 and J is TRBJ2-2; D remains ambiguous. The CDR3 is 15 residues long. Germline V CDR1 and CDR2: LNHDA, SQIVND (reference sequence). Trimming took 3 bases from V and 4 from J, leaving 12 bases between them. Here the CDR3 reads CASSMSLVVTGELFF. DNA of the CDR3: TGTGCCAGTAGTATGTCCCTAGTTGTCACCGGGGAGCTGTTTTTT.

The genes are TRBV4-2 and TRBJ2-5; 9 positions match TRBD2. V was pared by 4 bases and J by 2 bases, with 11 bases of the junction left unmatched. The CDR3 is made up of 17 amino acids. CDR1 LGHNA and CDR2 YNFKEQ come from the germline V gene. The CDR3 DNA reads as TGTGCCAGCAGCCCCTCTTTTGGGACTAGCCTTCAAGAGACCCAGTACTTC. Residues: CASSPSFGTSLQETQYF.

The rearrangement uses TRBV6-2 or TRBV6-3 and TRBJ1-4, with D uncertain. V dropped 5 bases and J dropped 10 bases, with 20 bases sitting between them. Germline V gene data show CDR1 as MNHEY and CDR2 as SVGEGT. The CDR3 spans 15 residues. CDR3 DNA: TGTGCCAGCAGTCTCCTTGCACCTCCAAGCGGAAAACTGTTTTTT. This gives the protein CASSLLAPPSGKLFF.

The V and J genes are TRBV7-2 and TRBJ2-2; TRBD2 matches at 11 bases. The germline V gene encodes CDR1 SGHTA and CDR2 FQGNSA. The CDR3 length is 16 residues. The trim removed 5 bases at V and 4 bases at J, leaving 6 bases unmatched. The CDR3, as DNA: TGTGCCAGCAGCCTGTGGACTAGCGGGCTCACCGGGGAGCTGTTTTTT. It yields the protein CASSLWTSGLTGELFF.

This clone was observed a single time. This rearrangement joins TRBV18 to TRBJ2-7; 8 positions match TRBD2. V trimming: 5 bases; J trimming: 3 bases; junction bases outside the gene matches: 3. This CDR3 spans 13 amino acids. Germline V gene sequence: CDR1 KGHSH, CDR2 LQKENI. The CDR3 nucleotides are TGTGCCAGCTCAAGCGGGGGCATCTACGAGCAGTACTTC. Translating it yields CASSSGGIYEQYF.

This clone was seen once. CDR3 amino acids: CASRASNQPQHF. DNA of the CDR3: TGTGCCAGCAGGGCGAGCAATCAGCCCCAGCATTTT. The chain recombines TRBV19 with TRBJ1-5, with D possibly being TRBD1 (5 bases). This CDR3 comprises 12 residues. In germline, CDR1 is LNHDA, CDR2 SQIVND (reference sequence). Trimming removed 9 bases from V and 1 base from J, with 7 bases in between.

In this sample, this clone turned up once. The chain links TRBV7-2 to TRBJ2-7, with 8 bases fitting TRBD1. The CDR3 is made up of 18 amino acids. V lost 5 bases, J lost 4 bases, and 19 bases stayed unmatched. Germline V gives CDR1 SGHTA, CDR2 FQGNSA. This CDR3 reads CASSHAAGGPRRSYEQYF. Here the CDR3 DNA reads TGTGCCAGCAGCCACGCGGCAGGGGGCCCACGTAGGTCATACGAGCAGTACTTC.

The gene calls are TRBV9 and TRBJ2-5; 7 bases match TRBD2. With 0 bases clipped from V and 3 bases from J, the junction kept 5 bases outside the gene matches. Per germline, CDR1 SGDLS and CDR2 YYNGEE. The CDR3 contains 15 residues. Here the CDR3 reads CASSVVGGSKETQYF. The CDR3 DNA reads as TGTGCCAGCAGCGTAGTCGGGGGGAGTAAAGAGACCCAGTACTTC.

V gene TRBV6-5 combines with J gene TRBJ1-2; 11 bases map to TRBD1. This CDR3 has 16 residues. The junction had 4 bases not matched to a gene; V was cut back by 0 bases and J by 4 bases. The germline V gene encodes CDR1 MNHEY and CDR2 SVGAGI. The CDR3 DNA follows: TGTGCCAGCAGTTACTCCGGGACAGGGGGTACCTATGGCTACACCTTC. This gives the protein CASSYSGTGGTYGYTF.

In this sample, this clone turned up once. This sequence joins TRBV29-1 and TRBJ1-1; the D gene is possibly TRBD1 (5 bases). The V end lost 6 bases, the J end lost 5 bases, and 13 bases lay between the germline ends. From germline, CDR1 is SQVTM and CDR2 ANQGSEA. The CDR3 is 12 amino acids. The CDR3 here is CSVALRETEAFF. CDR3 nucleotides: TGCAGCGTGGCCCTCAGGGAAACTGAAGCTTTCTTT.

The rearrangement uses TRBV30 and TRBJ1-3; D ambiguous. This CDR3 contains 13 residues. Germline V CDR1 and CDR2: GTSNPN, SVGIG (reference sequence). V was clipped by 2 bases and J by 8 bases, with 13 bases between them. The CDR3 loop reads CAWSIPVADTIYF. Here the CDR3 DNA reads TGTGCCTGGAGTATACCTGTGGCAGACACCATATATTTT.

The table lists this clone with a few counts. This chain joins TRBV7-9 and TRBJ1-1; possible D gene TRBD1, 6 bases. CDR1 is SEHNR, CDR2 FQNEAQ, per germline (reference sequence). V gave up 8 bases and J gave up 6 bases, with 16 bases separating them. The CDR3 sequence is 13 residues long. The CDR3 is CASEGQFAAEAFF. The DNA for the CDR3 is TGTGCCAGCGAAGGACAGTTTGCTGCTGAAGCTTTCTTT.

This chain links TRBV12-5 with TRBJ1-6, with no clear D. The CDR3 contains 17 residues. Germline CDR1 LGHNT, CDR2 FRNRAP. V lost 1 base and J 12 bases, leaving 22 bases between the germline ends. The CDR3 spells CASGLANILRPPRPLHF. The CDR3 DNA follows: TGTGCTAGTGGTTTGGCCAACATTCTTCGACCGCCTAGACCCCTCCACTTT.

J is TRBJ1-2 and V is TRBV30; D gene ambiguous. V was trimmed by 2 bases and J by 10 bases, leaving 14 bases between them. CDR1 is GTSNPN, CDR2 SVGIG, per germline (reference sequence). The CDR3 spans 12 residues. The CDR3: CAWSSGSILYTF. The DNA of the CDR3 is TGTGCCTGGAGTAGCGGGTCGATTCTCTACACCTTC.

This clone showed up just once. V usage is TRBV5-1 and J usage is TRBJ1-5; the D gene is possibly TRBD1 (6 bases). The CDR3 totals 14 residues. V lost 2 bases and J lost 7, with 13 bases in between. Germline V gene lookup returns CDR1 SGHRS and CDR2 YFSETQ. The CDR3 coding sequence is TGCGCCAGCAGCTTAGGGGGTGTAGGGCAGCCCCAGCATTTT. Translated: CASSLGGVGQPQHF.

V and J are TRBV5-5 and TRBJ2-2, with no clear D. Germline V gives CDR1 SGHKS, CDR2 YYEKEE (reference sequence). This CDR3 contains 17 residues. The V end lost 4 bases, the J end lost 3 bases, and 19 bases lay between the germline ends. In DNA, the CDR3 is TGTGCCAGCAGCCTGCTTAGTCGCCCCGAGTACACCGGGGAGCTGTTTTTT. Translating gives CASSLLSRPEYTGELFF. The whole variable domain, remainder taken from reference TRBV5-5 and TRBJ2-2, is DAGVTQSPTHLIKTRGQQVTLRCSPISGHKSVSWYQQVLGQGPQFIFQYYEKEERGRGNFPDRFSARQFPNYSSELNVNALLLGDSALYLCASSLLSRPEYTGELFFGEGSRLTVL.

The chain links TRBV2 to TRBJ2-7; TRBD2 is a possible D gene (6 bases). V was trimmed by 5 bases and J by 6 bases, leaving 8 bases between them. The germline V gene encodes CDR1 SNHLY and CDR2 FYNNEI. The length of the CDR3 is 11 residues. CDR3 bases: TGTGCCAGCAGTTACGGGGGCGAGCAGTACTTC. This codes for CASSYGGEQYF.

This chain connects TRBV3-1 (or the pseudogene TRBV3-2) to TRBJ1-1; possible D gene TRBD1, 5 bases. Germline V gives CDR1 LGHDT, CDR2 YNNKEL (reference sequence). CDR3 length equals 14 residues. With 2 bases removed from V and 4 bases from J, the gap between germline ends came to 11 bases. The CDR3 bases are TGTGCCAGCAGCCAAAAGACAGCCATCACTGAAGCTTTCTTT. As protein: CASSQKTAITEAFF.

CDR3 sequence (DNA): TGTGCCAGCAGCGCGGTAGCGGGGACCACTTCACCCCTCCACTTT. It specifies CASSAVAGTTSPLHF. The chain joins TRBV9 to TRBJ1-6, with D perhaps matching TRBD1 (5 bases). Germline values: CDR1 SGDLS, CDR2 YYNGEE. Trimming stripped 3 bases from V and 9 bases from J, with 16 bases between. CDR3 length: 15 residues.

The chain joins TRBV5-1 to TRBJ1-2; 8 positions match TRBD1. V shed 0 bases, J shed 5 bases, and the junction held 9 bases outside the gene matches. From germline, CDR1 is SGHRS and CDR2 YFSETQ. The CDR3 contains 16 residues. The CDR3 loop reads CASSLAQQGVVYGYTF. The CDR3 region has the DNA TGCGCCAGCAGCTTGGCCCAACAGGGGGTCGTTTATGGCTACACCTTC.

The chain combines TRBV13 with TRBJ2-5; 12 positions agree with TRBD2. Germline CDR1 is PRHDT and CDR2 is FYEKMQ (reference sequence). The CDR3 runs 18 residues. The J segment lost 3 bases and the V segment lost 0 bases, leaving 8 bases of the junction unmatched. CDR3 in amino acids: CASSLGRTSGDSKETQYF. DNA of the CDR3: TGTGCCAGCAGCTTAGGCAGGACTAGCGGGGATTCGAAAGAGACCCAGTACTTC.

This rearrangement joins TRBV6-6 to TRBJ1-2; 9 nucleotides match TRBD1. Germline V gene data show CDR1 as MNHNY and CDR2 as SVGAGI (reference sequence). V lost 4 bases, J lost 5 bases, and 5 bases stayed unmatched. This CDR3 region has 14 residues. CDR3 protein: CASSFRTGEYGYTF. The CDR3 bases are TGTGCCAGCAGTTTCAGGACAGGGGAATATGGCTACACCTTC.